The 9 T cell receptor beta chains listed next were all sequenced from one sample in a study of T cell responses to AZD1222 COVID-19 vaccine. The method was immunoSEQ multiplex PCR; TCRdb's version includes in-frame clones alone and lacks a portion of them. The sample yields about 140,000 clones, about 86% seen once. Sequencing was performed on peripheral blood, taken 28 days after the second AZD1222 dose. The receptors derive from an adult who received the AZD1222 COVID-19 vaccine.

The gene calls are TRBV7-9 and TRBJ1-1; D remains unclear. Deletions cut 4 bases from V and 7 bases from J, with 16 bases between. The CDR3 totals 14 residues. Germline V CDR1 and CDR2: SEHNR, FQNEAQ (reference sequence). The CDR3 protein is CASSWVDFGGEAFF. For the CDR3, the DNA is TGTGCCAGCAGCTGGGTGGATTTCGGAGGTGAAGCTTTCTTT.

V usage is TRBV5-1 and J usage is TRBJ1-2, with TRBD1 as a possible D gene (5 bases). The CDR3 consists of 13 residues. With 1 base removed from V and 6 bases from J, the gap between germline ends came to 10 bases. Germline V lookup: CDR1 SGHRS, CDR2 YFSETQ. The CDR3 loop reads CASSLLPGDGYTF. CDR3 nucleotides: TGCGCCAGCAGCTTGCTCCCGGGGGATGGCTACACCTTC.

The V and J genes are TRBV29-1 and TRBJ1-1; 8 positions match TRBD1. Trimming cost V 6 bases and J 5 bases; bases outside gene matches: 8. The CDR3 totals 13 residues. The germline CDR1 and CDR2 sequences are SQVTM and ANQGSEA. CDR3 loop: CSVAQGGSTEAFF. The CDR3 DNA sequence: TGCAGCGTCGCACAGGGGGGGAGTACTGAAGCTTTCTTT. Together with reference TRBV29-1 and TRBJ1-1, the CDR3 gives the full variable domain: SAVISQKPSRDICQRGTSLTIQCQVDSQVTMMFWYRQQPGQSLTLIATANQGSEATYESGFVIDKFPISRPNLTFSTLTVSNMSPEDSSIYLCSVAQGGSTEAFFGQGTRLTVV.

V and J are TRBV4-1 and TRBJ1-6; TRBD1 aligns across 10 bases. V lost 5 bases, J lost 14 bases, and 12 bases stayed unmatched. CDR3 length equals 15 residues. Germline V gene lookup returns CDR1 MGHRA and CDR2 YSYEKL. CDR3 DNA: TGCGCCAGCAGCAACCCGGGACAGGGGAAGTCTTCCCTCCACTTT. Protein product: CASSNPGQGKSSLHF.

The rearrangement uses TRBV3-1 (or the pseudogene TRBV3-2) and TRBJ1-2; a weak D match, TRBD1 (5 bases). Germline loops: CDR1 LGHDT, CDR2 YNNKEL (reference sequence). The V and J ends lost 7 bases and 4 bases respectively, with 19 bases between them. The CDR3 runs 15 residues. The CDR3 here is CASTQVGGMVYGYTF. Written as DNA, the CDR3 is TGTGCCAGCACCCAGGTCGGGGGGATGGTCTATGGCTACACCTTC.

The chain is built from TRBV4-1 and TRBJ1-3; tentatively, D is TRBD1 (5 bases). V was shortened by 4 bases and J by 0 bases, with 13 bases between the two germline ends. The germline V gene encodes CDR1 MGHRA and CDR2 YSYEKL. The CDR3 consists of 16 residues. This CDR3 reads CASSPPTGRSGNTIYF. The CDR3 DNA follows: TGCGCCAGCAGCCCCCCCACAGGACGCTCTGGAAACACCATATATTTT.

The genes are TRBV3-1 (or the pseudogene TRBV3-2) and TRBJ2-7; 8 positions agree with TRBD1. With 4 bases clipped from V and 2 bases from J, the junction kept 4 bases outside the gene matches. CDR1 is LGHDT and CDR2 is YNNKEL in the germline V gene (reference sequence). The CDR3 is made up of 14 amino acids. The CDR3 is CASSPTGGAYEQYF. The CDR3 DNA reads TGTGCCAGCAGCCCCACAGGGGGAGCCTACGAGCAGTACTTC.

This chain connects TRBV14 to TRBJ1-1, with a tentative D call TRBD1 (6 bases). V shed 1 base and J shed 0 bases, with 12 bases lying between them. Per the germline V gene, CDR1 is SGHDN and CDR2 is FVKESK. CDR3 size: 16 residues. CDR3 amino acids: CASSQGYRAMNTEAFF. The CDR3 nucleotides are TGTGCCAGCAGCCAAGGATACAGGGCCATGAACACTGAAGCTTTCTTT.

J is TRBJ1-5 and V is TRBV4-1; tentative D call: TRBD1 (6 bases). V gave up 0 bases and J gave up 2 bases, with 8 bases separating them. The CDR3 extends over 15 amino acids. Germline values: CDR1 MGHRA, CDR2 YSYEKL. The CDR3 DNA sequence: TGCGCCAGCAGCCAAGAGGGGGCAGGCAATCAGCCCCAGCATTTT. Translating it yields CASSQEGAGNQPQHF.